The 29 T cell receptor beta chains given below trace back to one sample, sequenced in a study of graft-versus-host responses after intestinal transplantation (dated by TCRdb to the early 2020s). The sample's time point, from its label and the paper: cells obtained before transplantation from donor or recipient. Which antigens these TCRs recognize remains unknown. Receptor libraries were prepared by the immunoSEQ multiplex PCR assay. TCRdb took over this immuneACCESS table, retaining in-frame rearrangements with V and J assigned. Such tables are incomplete; in checked studies, under half of the missing clones stem from an unresolved V gene, and the remainder is unexplained. For this sample there are roughly 120,000 clones; over 75% appear just once. Roughly 0.2% of the sample is taken by the ten largest. The source was unstimulated CD4+ T cells sorted from spleen or lymph node cells, collected before intestinal transplant. These receptors all come from a human donor who received an intestinal transplant.

About this clone: One end of the junction is discordant with germline, which a read error may explain. Other DNA sequences in this specimen translate into the identical CDR3. The chain employs TRBV6-5 and TRBJ1-1; D possibly corresponds to TRBD1 (6 bases). This CDR3 is built from 15 residues. Germline V CDR1 and CDR2: MNHEY, SVGAGI. The CDR3 DNA follows: TGTGCTAGCAGTCCGGGGGGGAGGGGGAAGACTGAAGCTTTCTTT. As protein: CASSPGGRGKTEAFF.

The chain links TRBV5-8 to TRBJ2-1; perhaps TRBD2 as D (5 bases). The V end was cut by 5 bases, the J end by 6 bases, with 18 bases between. The CDR3 loop spans 15 amino acids. Per the germline V gene, CDR1 is SGHTS and CDR2 is YDEGEE. This CDR3 reads CASRLDTRRANEQFF. CDR3 in DNA: TGTGCCAGCAGACTAGACACCCGTAGGGCCAATGAGCAGTTCTTC.

The chain employs TRBV6-1 and TRBJ2-1; no definite D call. The CDR3 spans 9 residues. V lost 7 bases and J lost 13, with 8 bases in between. Looked up from germline, CDR1 is MNHNS and CDR2 is SASEGT. The CDR3 nucleotides read TGTGCCAGCAATCTAGGTCAGTTCTTC. Protein product: CASNLGQFF.

The genes are TRBV11-2 and TRBJ2-4, with D perhaps matching TRBD2 (5 bases). V was pared by 4 bases and J by 1 base, with 8 bases between. Germline V lookup: CDR1 SGHAT, CDR2 FQNNGV. This CDR3 has 14 residues. CDR3 sequence (DNA): TGTGCCAGCAGCTGGGGAGCGGCCAAAAACATTCAGTACTTC. It encodes CASSWGAAKNIQYF.

The chain couples TRBV14 to TRBJ1-2, with 9 positions matching TRBD1. V was pared by 4 bases and J by 1 base, with 16 bases of the junction left unmatched. Germline V gene lookup returns CDR1 SGHDN and CDR2 FVKESK. The CDR3 runs to 19 residues. The CDR3 loop is CASSPLIGGTGSYNYGYTF. The CDR3 DNA follows: TGTGCCAGCAGCCCGCTTATAGGTGGGACAGGGAGTTATAACTATGGCTACACCTTC.

This clone was found once. The chain links TRBV10-3 to TRBJ2-1, with D tentatively TRBD1 (6 bases). V lost 8 bases, J lost 3 bases, and 20 bases lay in between. CDR3 length: 16 residues. Germline V gene lookup returns CDR1 ENHRY and CDR2 SYGVKD. This CDR3 reads CAIGETTGFGYNEQFF. The CDR3 DNA reads as TGTGCCATCGGGGAGACCACAGGGTTTGGCTACAATGAGCAGTTCTTC.

J is TRBJ2-5 and V is TRBV7-2; perhaps TRBD2 as D (5 bases). The V gene's germline CDR1 is SGHTA and CDR2 FQGNSA. V was trimmed by 3 bases and J by 5 bases, leaving 10 bases between them. The CDR3 runs 13 residues. The CDR3 sequence: CASSFSGRETQYF. The DNA of the CDR3 is TGTGCCAGCAGCTTCAGCGGCCGCGAGACCCAGTACTTC.

The chain is built from TRBV18 and TRBJ2-7; the D gene is possibly TRBD1 (5 bases). Trimming took 0 bases from V and 4 from J, leaving 10 bases between them. CDR3 length equals 14 residues. Germline CDR1 reads KGHSH; CDR2 reads LQKENI. The CDR3 reads CASSPPAGPYEQYF. DNA for the CDR3: TGTGCCAGCTCACCACCGGCAGGGCCTTACGAGCAGTACTTC.

The J gene is TRBJ1-5, the V gene TRBV28, with D maybe TRBD1 (6 bases). CDR1 is MDHEN and CDR2 is SYDVKM in the germline V gene. V was clipped by 6 bases and J by 3 bases, with 15 bases between them. There are 15 residues in the CDR3. CDR3 in amino acids: CASSPGQIYNQPQHF. In nucleotides, the CDR3 is TGTGCCAGCAGCCCCGGACAGATATACAATCAGCCCCAGCATTTT.

The count of this clone is one. The rearrangement uses TRBV27 and TRBJ2-5; 8 bases fit TRBD1. Losses at the gene ends were 3 bases for V and 5 bases for J; bases not matched to a gene: 8. The CDR3 has 15 amino acids. Germline V gene sequence: CDR1 MNHEY, CDR2 SMNVEV (reference sequence). The CDR3 DNA reads TGTGCCAGCAGTTTCTTCGACAGGGGACGGGAGACCCAGTACTTC. Its protein product is CASSFFDRGRETQYF.

This rearrangement joins TRBV4-3 to TRBJ2-5, with 10 bases that match TRBD2. The CDR3 runs 16 residues. Germline CDR1 LGHNA, CDR2 YSLEER. V lost 1 base, J lost 2 bases, and 4 bases stayed unmatched. The CDR3 DNA follows: TGCGCCAGCAGCCAAGGGCCAGCGGGGGGGCAAGAGACCCAGTACTTC. Its protein product is CASSQGPAGGQETQYF.

In its sample, this clone was seen a few times. The chain employs TRBV4-1 and TRBJ1-2, with a possible D match to TRBD1 (5 bases). V was cut by 9 bases and J by 4 bases, with 15 bases left in between. There are 13 residues in the CDR3. CDR1 and CDR2 from the germline V gene are MGHRA and YSYEKL. CDR3 DNA sequence: TGCGCCAGTCCCCCGGGGGGGAGCTATGGCTACACCTTC. Translating it yields CASPPGGSYGYTF.

V is TRBV5-1 and J is TRBJ2-1; TRBD2 agrees at 13 bases. Germline assignment: CDR1 SGHRS and CDR2 YFSETQ. J gave up 7 bases and V 3 bases, and 7 bases lay outside the gene matches. This CDR3 has 16 amino acids. CDR3 in DNA: TGCGCCAGCAGCTCGAGTGGGACTAGCGGGATGAATGAGCAGTTCTTC. Its translation: CASSSSGTSGMNEQFF.

V is TRBV4-1 and J is TRBJ2-5; tentative D call: TRBD1 (5 bases). V was shortened by 2 bases and J by 1 base, with 8 bases between the two germline ends. CDR3 size: 14 residues. Germline V gene sequence: CDR1 MGHRA, CDR2 YSYEKL. DNA of the CDR3: TGCGCCAGCAGCCAACTAGGGGCCCAAGAGACCCAGTACTTC. Translating it yields CASSQLGAQETQYF.

The J gene is TRBJ2-3, the V gene TRBV7-9; perhaps TRBD1 as D (6 bases). Trimming shortened V by 2 bases and J by 0 bases, and 15 bases separated the two germline ends. From germline, CDR1 is SEHNR and CDR2 FQNEAQ (reference sequence). CDR3 length: 17 amino acids. CDR3 DNA: TGTGCCAGCAGCTTAAGCAGGGGCCAATTGAGCACAGATACGCAGTATTTT. It codes for CASSLSRGQLSTDTQYF.

V usage is TRBV6-5 and J usage is TRBJ2-2, with 9 bases lining up with TRBD1. Germline CDR1 and CDR2: MNHEY and SVGAGI. After removal of 8 bases from V and 5 bases from J, the junction contained 9 bases not matched to a gene. The CDR3 length is 15 residues. The CDR3 is CASRVDRGVTGELFF. The CDR3 DNA sequence: TGTGCCAGCCGAGTAGACAGGGGGGTTACCGGGGAGCTGTTTTTT.

The V gene is TRBV20-1, the J gene TRBJ2-7; D unclear. The CDR3 spans 11 residues. V shed 0 bases and J shed 7 bases, with 7 bases lying between them. The V gene's germline CDR1 is DFQATT and CDR2 SNEGSKA (reference sequence). The CDR3 protein is CSARDSVEQYF. In nucleotides, the CDR3 is TGCAGTGCTAGAGATTCGGTTGAGCAGTACTTC.

The CDR3 DNA follows: TGTGCCAGCAGTGTTGTGGCAGGGAATCAGCCCCAGCATTTT. Its translation: CASSVVAGNQPQHF. The gene calls are TRBV2 and TRBJ1-5, with D possibly matching TRBD1 (5 bases). The ends were cut back, 4 bases at V and 4 bases at J, with 11 bases in the middle. Germline V CDR1 and CDR2: SNHLY, FYNNEI. The length of the CDR3 is 14 residues.

The rearrangement uses TRBV13 and TRBJ2-1; the match to TRBD2 covers 7 bases. V shed 5 bases and J 2 bases; nucleotides not matched to a gene: 9. Germline CDR1 PRHDT, CDR2 FYEKMQ (reference sequence). This CDR3 is 16 amino acids long. CDR3 region: CASSRASGVTYNEQFF. In DNA, the CDR3 is TGTGCCAGCAGCCGCGCTAGCGGTGTTACCTACAATGAGCAGTTCTTC.

The J gene is TRBJ1-5, the V gene TRBV6-4; 10 nucleotides agree with TRBD1. The CDR3 totals 12 residues. Germline loops: CDR1 MRHNA, CDR2 SNTAGT. V lost 10 bases to trimming and J lost 6 bases; unmatched junction nucleotides: 3. The CDR3 DNA reads as TGTGCCACCGGACAGGGGGGTCAGCCCCAGCATTTT. Translation: CATGQGGQPQHF.

CDR3: CASSPDRTGQPQHF. The CDR3 DNA reads as TGCGCCAGCAGCCCGGACAGAACGGGGCAGCCCCAGCATTTT. This sequence joins TRBV5-1 and TRBJ1-5, with D possibly being TRBD1 (6 bases). V lost 4 bases and J lost 7, with 15 bases in between. This CDR3 comprises 14 residues. Germline V lookup: CDR1 SGHRS, CDR2 YFSETQ. Filled out from reference TRBV5-1 and TRBJ1-5, the complete variable domain reads KAGVTQTPRYLIKTRGQQVTLSCSPISGHRSVSWYQQTPGQGLQFLFEYFSETQRNKGNFPGRFSGRQFSNSRSEMNVSTLELGDSALYLCASSPDRTGQPQHFGDGTRLSIL.

The J gene is TRBJ2-7, the V gene TRBV6-6; the D gene is possibly TRBD2 (6 bases). There are 13 residues in the CDR3. Germline-derived CDR1 and CDR2 are MNHNY and SVGAGI (reference sequence). Trimming shortened V by 7 bases and J by 6 bases, and 16 bases separated the two germline ends. The DNA for the CDR3 is TGTGCCAGCATGTCGGGGGTAGTTCTCGAGCAGTACTTC. This encodes CASMSGVVLEQYF.

This clone came up once. This chain joins TRBV6-1 and TRBJ2-5; 9 bases line up with TRBD1. The J call is uncertain, as TRBJ2-7 better fits the DNA end. This CDR3 has 19 amino acids. Germline CDR1 reads MNHNS; CDR2 reads SASEGT. The CDR3 DNA reads TGTGCCAGCAGTGGAAACAGGGGGCGTAGTCTTGAGTTTGGCTACGAGCAGTACTTC. Translated, it gives CASSGNRGRSLEFGYEQYF.

The chain joins TRBV5-1 to TRBJ2-2; maybe TRBD1 (5 bases). The V and J ends lost 4 bases and 2 bases respectively, with 6 bases between them. This CDR3 is 13 amino acids long. The germline CDR1 and CDR2 sequences are SGHRS and YFSETQ. CDR3 DNA sequence: TGCGCCAGCAGCCAGGGTAACACCGGGGAGCTGTTTTTT. Its translation: CASSQGNTGELFF.

The rearrangement joins TRBV15 to TRBJ2-7; 10 bases are shared with TRBD2. Germline CDR1 is LNHNV and CDR2 is YYDKDF (reference sequence). The CDR3 runs to 16 residues. With 0 bases clipped from V and 3 bases from J, the junction kept 5 bases outside the gene matches. The CDR3 spells CATSRERLAGVYEQYF. The CDR3 DNA follows: TGTGCCACCAGCAGAGAACGGCTAGCGGGAGTCTACGAGCAGTACTTC.

This chain uses TRBV11-3 with TRBJ2-1; D is perhaps TRBD2 (5 bases). Trimming took off 6 bases at V and 8 bases at J, with 20 bases between the two ends. This CDR3 is built from 15 residues. The germline V gene has CDR1 SGHNT and CDR2 YENEEA. CDR3 protein: CASSPGGSGLYEQFF. In DNA, the CDR3 is TGTGCCAGCAGTCCCGGAGGTAGTGGGCTCTATGAGCAGTTCTTC.

The table lists this clone with a few counts. The chain uses TRBV6-5 and TRBJ1-5; D is possibly TRBD1 (5 bases). Deletions cut 6 bases from V and 4 bases from J, with 7 bases between. CDR3 length: 12 amino acids. Germline CDR1 and CDR2: MNHEY and SVGAGI. CDR3 DNA sequence: TGTGCCAGCAGGACAGCTAATCAGCCCCAGCATTTT. Encoded protein: CASRTANQPQHF.

This clone was picked up one time. J is TRBJ2-5 and V is TRBV6-6; TRBD1 aligns across 8 bases. Germline V CDR1 and CDR2: MNHNY, SVGAGI (reference sequence). This CDR3 has 15 amino acids. The V segment lost 6 bases and the J segment 5 bases; nucleotides outside the gene matches: 11. The CDR3 nucleotides are TGTGCCAGCAGCTACCAGGACAGGGTGGGGGAGACCCAGTACTTC. Residues: CASSYQDRVGETQYF.

The V and J genes are TRBV30 and TRBJ1-2, with 7 nucleotides matching TRBD1. The CDR3 totals 13 residues. Germline V gene sequence: CDR1 GTSNPN, CDR2 SVGIG (reference sequence). V was pared by 1 base and J by 4 bases, with 3 bases of the junction left unmatched. The CDR3 here is CAWSGQGSYGYTF. The CDR3 bases are TGTGCCTGGAGTGGACAGGGTTCCTATGGCTACACCTTC.